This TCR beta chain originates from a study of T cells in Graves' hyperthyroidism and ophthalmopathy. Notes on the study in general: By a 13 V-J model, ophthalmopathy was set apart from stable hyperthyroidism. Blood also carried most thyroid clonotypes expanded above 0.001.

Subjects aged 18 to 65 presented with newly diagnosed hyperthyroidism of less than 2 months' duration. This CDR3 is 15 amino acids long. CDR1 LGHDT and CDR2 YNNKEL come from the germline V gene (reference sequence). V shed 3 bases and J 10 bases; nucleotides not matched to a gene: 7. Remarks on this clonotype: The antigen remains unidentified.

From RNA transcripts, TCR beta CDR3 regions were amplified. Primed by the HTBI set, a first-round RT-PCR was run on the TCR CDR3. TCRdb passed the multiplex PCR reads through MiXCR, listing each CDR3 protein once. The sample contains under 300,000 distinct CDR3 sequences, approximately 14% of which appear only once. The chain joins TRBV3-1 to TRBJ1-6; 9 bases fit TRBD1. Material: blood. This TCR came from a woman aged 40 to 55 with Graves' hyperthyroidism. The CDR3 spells CASSQTGQGHSPLHF. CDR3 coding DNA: TGTGCCAGCAGCCAGACGGGACAGGGCCACTCACCCCTCCACTTT.